This TCR beta chain was found in a study of T cell responses to AZD1222 COVID-19 vaccine. Regarding the study as a whole: Females made up more of the donors, who were largely white British, and clonal diversity may have come out too low. Per reports, nearly half of all spike-specific TCRs target regions that are unmutated in variants. The breadth and depth of Spike-specific TCRs increased once two AZD1222 doses had been given.

The germline gives CDR1 KGHDR, CDR2 SFDVKD. The CDR3 extends over 14 amino acids. V lost 3 bases, J lost 8 bases, and 8 bases stayed unmatched. Pooled together were second doses at about 4 or about 12 weeks. Repertoires were generated with immunoSEQ multiplex PCR, while TCRdb's copy carries only in-frame clones and drops some. Seen here are 140,000 to 150,000 clones, roughly 89% observed once, and the top ten hold roughly 1.5%. This clone appeared a single time. Its antigen is undetermined. The genes are TRBV24-1 and TRBJ1-2; 7 bases map to TRBD1. The sample in question was peripheral blood, obtained 28 days after the second AZD1222 dose. The receptor was isolated from an adult who received the AZD1222 COVID-19 vaccine. The DNA for the CDR3 is TGTGCCACCAGTGATCCCGGGGACAGCCGAGGCTACACCTTC. Its protein product is CATSDPGDSRGYTF.